This entry describes one T cell receptor beta chain. Germline CDR1 is SGHNT and CDR2 is YENEEA. The CDR3 spans 16 residues. The V segment lost 3 bases and the J segment 0 bases; nucleotides outside the gene matches: 6. This sample is drawn from a study of blood T cell repertoires in COVID-19. Study-wide context: Acute and convalescent COVID-19 samples came from the United States, Italy and Spain. From T cells, B-cell-depleted T cells, or PBMCs came the material, which was cDNA or gDNA.

Authors' methods: Estimates of nucleated cell counts were drawn from the amplification of reference gene primers. TCRdb's copy holds only in-frame clones and misses some; the assay was immunoSEQ multiplex PCR. V and J calls and clone size are those listed in that table; D and trimming were worked out from the DNA. The sample holds some 170,000 clones, approximately 85% seen once. The sequence was collected from a woman aged 55-70 years with acute or convalescent COVID-19. Sequences were obtained from peripheral blood. The chain links TRBV11-3 to TRBJ1-2; 8 bases match TRBD1. The CDR3 reads CASSLGTGDTNYGYTF. In nucleotides, the CDR3 is TGTGCCAGCAGCTTGGGGACAGGAGATACTAACTATGGCTACACCTTC. The whole variable domain, remainder taken from reference TRBV11-3 and TRBJ1-2, is EAGVVQSPRYKIIEKKQPVAFWCNPISGHNTLYWYLQNLGQGPELLIRYENEEAVDDSQLPKDRFSAERLKGVDSTLKIQPAELGDSAVYLCASSLGTGDTNYGYTFGSGTRLTVV.